A single T cell receptor beta chain is shown here with its context. Its antigen is undetermined. The sample originates from a study of identifying expanded T cells in peripheral blood. Study results and caveats: Differentially abundant clones: around 1.1 between replicates, around 17 at approximately 13 days, less than 25 at four. Clone count variance between roughly 2-week samples rose with total template count.

This table comes from immunoSEQ multiplex PCR, and its TCRdb copy is limited to in-frame clones, with some not included. The table lists around 81,000 clones, around 84% of them singletons. No infections or other immune events were documented during collection. Germline values: CDR1 SSHAT, CDR2 FNYEAQ (reference sequence). CDR3 size: 15 residues. V lost 5 bases and J lost 2, with 14 bases in between. The sequenced material came from blood. The receptor comes from a person aged 18 to 75 in good health. This chain joins TRBV7-7 and TRBJ2-3; maybe TRBD2 (6 bases). CDR3 sequence reads: CASSLSRGNTDTQYF. The CDR3 bases are TGTGCCAGCAGCCTAAGCCGGGGGAACACAGATACGCAGTATTTT.